Following are 22 T cell receptor beta chains from one sample sequenced in a study of cytomegalovirus exposure and HLA in healthy donors. With 60 Vbeta and 13 Jbeta primers, the PCR was carried out. Measured with immunoSEQ multiplex PCR; TCRdb has only the in-frame clones, and not every one. The sample includes around 150,000 clones, more than 75% of them seen just once. The sequenced sample was PBMCs. These receptors were collected from a man aged 18 to 30 in good health and CMV-seropositive.

The CDR3 region is CASSDVVVPGYTF. CDR3 nucleotide sequence: TGTGCCAGCAGTGATGTGGTAGTTCCTGGCTACACCTTC. This chain uses TRBV2 with TRBJ1-2; unclear D gene. The CDR3 has 13 residues. Germline lookup yields CDR1 SNHLY and CDR2 FYNNEI. The V and J ends lost 3 bases and 7 bases respectively, with 12 bases between them.

The chain combines TRBV9 with TRBJ2-1; perhaps TRBD1 as D (5 bases). The CDR3 consists of 15 residues. In germline, CDR1 is SGDLS, CDR2 YYNGEE. Trimming pared 4 bases from V and 3 bases from J, leaving 14 bases between. CDR3 DNA: TGTGCCAGCAGCCCAGACAGTTCCCTCTACAATGAGCAGTTCTTC. This gives the protein CASSPDSSLYNEQFF.

The rearrangement joins TRBV6-5 to TRBJ2-7, with D possibly being TRBD1 (5 bases). V was pared by 4 bases and J by 5 bases, with 21 bases between. CDR1 is MNHEY and CDR2 is SVGAGI in the germline V gene. This CDR3 has 16 residues. The CDR3 reads CASSFIPLGALDEQYF. In nucleotides, the CDR3 is TGTGCCAGCAGTTTTATCCCTTTAGGGGCCTTGGACGAGCAGTACTTC.

V gene TRBV13 combines with J gene TRBJ1-1; 7 nucleotides line up with TRBD1. The CDR3 loop spans 13 amino acids. V shed 4 bases, J shed 5 bases, and the junction held 4 bases outside the gene matches. Germline values: CDR1 PRHDT, CDR2 FYEKMQ (reference sequence). The CDR3 nucleotides read TGTGCCAGCAGCTACAGGGGAGGAACTGAAGCTTTCTTT. The encoded protein is CASSYRGGTEAFF. The complete variable domain, with remaining parts taken from reference TRBV13 and TRBJ1-1, reads AAGVIQSPRHLIKEKRETATLKCYPIPRHDTVYWYQQGPGQDPQFLISFYEKMQSDKGSIPDRFSAQQFSDYHSELNMSSLELGDSALYFCASSYRGGTEAFFGQGTRLTVV.

The chain carries TRBV9 and TRBJ2-7; 8 bases are shared with TRBD1. CDR3 length equals 12 residues. V lost 5 bases to trimming and J lost 5 bases; unmatched junction nucleotides: 3. Germline lookup yields CDR1 SGDLS and CDR2 YYNGEE. This chain's CDR3 is CASSTQGDEQYF. The CDR3 DNA reads as TGTGCCAGCAGTACACAGGGGGACGAGCAGTACTTC.

V is TRBV7-8 and J is TRBJ2-5, with no clear D. CDR3 length equals 14 residues. CDR1 is SGHVS, CDR2 FQNEAQ, per germline. Deletions cut 4 bases from V and 5 bases from J, with 14 bases between. The CDR3 nucleotides read TGTGCCAGCAGCTCAACCCGTTTCCGGGAGACCCAGTACTTC. Amino acids: CASSSTRFRETQYF.

The CDR3 loop is CASREGRDTQYF. The CDR3 DNA reads TGTGCCAGCAGAGAGGGCAGAGATACGCAGTATTTT. This chain links TRBV6-1 with TRBJ2-3, with D possibly being TRBD2 (5 bases). Germline V gives CDR1 MNHNS, CDR2 SASEGT. CDR3 length: 12 amino acids. V lost 6 bases, J lost 5 bases, and 9 bases lay in between.

The genes are TRBV29-1 and TRBJ2-1, with TRBD2 identical over 13 bases. The germline V gene encodes CDR1 SQVTM and CDR2 ANQGSEA. The CDR3 spans 14 residues. V lost 7 bases, J lost 14 bases, and 14 bases stayed unmatched. This CDR3 is CSGTTLLAGGPEFF. CDR3 sequence (DNA): TGCAGCGGGACTACCTTACTAGCGGGGGGGCCCGAGTTCTTC.

The chain recombines TRBV10-2 with TRBJ2-3; D is unresolved. Germline loops: CDR1 WSHSY, CDR2 SAAADI. This CDR3 is built from 11 residues. V was trimmed by 7 bases and J by 3 bases, leaving 5 bases between them. The CDR3 DNA follows: TGCGCCAGCACCCAGACAGATACGCAGTATTTT. This codes for CASTQTDTQYF.

On this clone: The germline gene is not matched at one end of the junction; a read error may be the cause. The chain's CDR3 is CASRLGPGQSKNYGYTF. CDR3 in DNA: TGCGCCAGCAGGTTGGGACCCGGACAGAGCAAAAACTATGGCTACACCTTC. V usage is TRBV5-1 and J usage is TRBJ1-2; TRBD1 might be the D (6 bases). The germline CDR1 and CDR2 sequences are SGHRS and YFSETQ. The CDR3 has 17 amino acids. Using reference TRBV5-1 and TRBJ1-2 for the parts outside the CDR3, the full variable domain is KAGVTQTPRYLIKTRGQQVTLSCSPISGHRSVSWYQQTPGQGLQFLFEYFSETQRNKGNFPGRFSGRQFSNSRSEMNVSTLELGDSALYLCASRLGPGQSKNYGYTFGSGTRLTVV.

This chain links TRBV2 with TRBJ1-3; 7 nucleotides match TRBD1. CDR3 length: 15 amino acids. Germline loops: CDR1 SNHLY, CDR2 FYNNEI. V trimming: 6 bases; J trimming: 3 bases; junction bases outside the gene matches: 8. In DNA form, the CDR3 reads TGTGCCAGCAGCGGTGACAGGGTTATTGGAAACACCATATATTTT. Protein: CASSGDRVIGNTIYF.

The gene calls are TRBV7-3 and TRBJ1-2; 7 bases agree with TRBD1. Germline assignment: CDR1 SGHTA and CDR2 FQGTGA. The J segment lost 7 bases and the V segment lost 5 bases, leaving 10 bases of the junction unmatched. CDR3 length: 14 residues. CDR3 region: CASSKDRSSSGYTF. The CDR3 DNA sequence: TGTGCCAGCAGCAAGGACAGGTCAAGTAGTGGCTACACCTTC.

The chain combines TRBV10-3 with TRBJ1-2; a possible D gene is TRBD1 (6 bases). The V gene lost 0 bases and the J gene lost 7 bases, with 18 bases spanning the gap. CDR1 is ENHRY, CDR2 SYGVKD, per germline. The CDR3 spans 16 residues. CDR3: CAISESLWTDRVGYTF. The CDR3 coding sequence is TGTGCCATCAGTGAGTCGTTGTGGACAGACCGGGTTGGCTACACCTTC.

The CDR3 region is CASSLGGGGYEQYF. The DNA of the CDR3 is TGTGCCAGCAGCTTGGGTGGAGGAGGGTACGAGCAGTACTTC. The V and J genes are TRBV5-6 and TRBJ2-7; TRBD2 might be the D (6 bases). Germline CDR1 and CDR2: SGHDT and YYEEEE. The CDR3 contains 14 residues. The V gene lost 0 bases and the J gene lost 4 bases, with 11 bases spanning the gap. Full variable domain (outside the CDR3, taken from reference TRBV5-6 and TRBJ2-7): DAGVTQSPTHLIKTRGQQVTLRCSPKSGHDTVSWYQQALGQGPQFIFQYYEEEERQRGNFPDRFSGHQFPNYSSELNVNALLLGDSALYLCASSLGGGGYEQYFGPGTRLTVT.

This sequence joins TRBV19 and TRBJ2-1; 8 nucleotides match TRBD2. Looked up from germline, CDR1 is LNHDA and CDR2 is SQIVND (reference sequence). The V gene end was trimmed by 5 bases and the J gene end by 8 bases; junction bases not matched to a gene: 5. The CDR3 contains 13 residues. This CDR3 reads CASSRGGPHEQFF. CDR3 DNA: TGTGCCAGTAGTCGGGGGGGGCCCCATGAGCAGTTCTTC.

The chain is built from TRBV16 and TRBJ1-3, with D perhaps TRBD1 (5 bases). Germline assignment: CDR1 KGHSY and CDR2 FQNENV. V was clipped by 0 bases and J by 4 bases, with 10 bases between them. There are 15 residues in the CDR3. CDR3 region: CASSQSRGTGNTIYF. In nucleotides, the CDR3 is TGTGCCAGCAGCCAATCGCGCGGGACGGGAAACACCATATATTTT.

This rearrangement joins TRBV30 to TRBJ1-2; 7 bases fit TRBD1. CDR3 length: 13 residues. V gave up 2 bases and J gave up 4 bases; unmatched junction bases: 4. Germline V gives CDR1 GTSNPN, CDR2 SVGIG (reference sequence). Here the CDR3 reads CAWSSTGAYGYTF. CDR3 nucleotide sequence: TGTGCCTGGAGTTCCACAGGGGCCTATGGCTACACCTTC.

V is TRBV27 and J is TRBJ1-6, with a tentative D call TRBD1 (6 bases). CDR1 and CDR2 (germline): MNHEY, SMNVEV (reference sequence). V dropped 7 bases and J dropped 9 bases, with 16 bases sitting between them. The CDR3 totals 14 residues. CDR3 residues: CASTSGGASSPLHF. CDR3 nucleotides: TGTGCCAGCACCTCGGGGGGGGCCAGTTCACCCCTCCACTTT.

This rearrangement joins TRBV9 to TRBJ2-1; 9 bases line up with TRBD2. This CDR3 spans 15 amino acids. V was pared by 0 bases and J by 2 bases, with 0 bases of the junction left unmatched. Germline V gives CDR1 SGDLS, CDR2 YYNGEE. Here the CDR3 DNA reads TGTGCCAGCAGCGTAGTAGCGGGGGCCTACAATGAGCAGTTCTTC. It yields the protein CASSVVAGAYNEQFF. Combining the CDR3 with reference TRBV9 and TRBJ2-1 gives the whole variable domain DSGVTQTPKHLITATGQRVTLRCSPRSGDLSVYWYQQSLDQGLQFLIQYYNGEERAKGNILERFSAQQFPDLHSELNLSSLELGDSALYFCASSVVAGAYNEQFFGPGTRLTVL.

The CDR3 reads CASSLAAGDTEAFF. The CDR3 bases are TGTGCCAGCAGCTTGGCGGCAGGGGACACTGAAGCTTTCTTT. The chain employs TRBV5-6 and TRBJ1-1, with D possibly matching TRBD1 (6 bases). CDR1 is SGHDT, CDR2 YYEEEE, per germline. This CDR3 is built from 14 residues. V shed 0 bases and J shed 3 bases, with 9 bases lying between them.

The rearrangement joins TRBV19 to TRBJ1-1, with D possibly being TRBD1 (5 bases). The germline CDR1 and CDR2 sequences are LNHDA and SQIVND (reference sequence). This CDR3 has 16 amino acids. Trimming stripped 2 bases from V and 3 bases from J, with 16 bases between. CDR3: CASSIQGTAAYTEAFF. The CDR3 nucleotides read TGTGCCAGTAGTATACAGGGTACCGCTGCCTACACTGAAGCTTTCTTT. Filled out from reference TRBV19 and TRBJ1-1, the complete variable domain reads DGGITQSPKYLFRKEGQNVTLSCEQNLNHDAMYWYRQDPGQGLRLIYYSQIVNDFQKGDIAEGYSVSREKKESFPLTVTSAQKNPTAFYLCASSIQGTAAYTEAFFGQGTRLTVV.

This chain joins TRBV7-3 and TRBJ2-6, with D perhaps TRBD2 (5 bases). The V gene's germline CDR1 is SGHTA and CDR2 FQGTGA. The length of the CDR3 is 14 residues. V dropped 8 bases and J dropped 3 bases, with 11 bases sitting between them. The CDR3 nucleotides are TGTGCCAGCGCGCGGGCTGGTGGGGCCAACGTCCTGACTTTC. It specifies CASARAGGANVLTF.